This T cell receptor beta chain was captured by sequencing in a study of blood T cell repertoires in COVID-19. Whole-study context: In each case, the material was cDNA or gDNA derived from T cells, B-cell-depleted T cells, or PBMCs.

The CDR3 contains 14 residues. Germline CDR1 MNHEY, CDR2 SVGAGI. Trimming at V came to 5 bases and at J to 6 bases, leaving 1 base not matched to a gene. The assay was immunoSEQ multiplex PCR, and TCRdb's table has in-frame clones only and misses some. The table shows 26,000 or so clones, with more than 80% occurring only once. Sequenced material: peripheral blood. This TCR was recovered from a human donor in a cohort sampled during active COVID-19. The genes are TRBV6-5 and TRBJ1-4; 12 nucleotides agree with TRBD1. CDR3 sequence reads: CASSRDRGHEKLFF. CDR3 nucleotides: TGTGCCAGCAGTCGGGACAGGGGGCATGAAAAACTGTTTTTT.